The T cell receptor beta chain described here comes from a study of shared clonotypes between healthy human individuals. Trimming took 1 base from V and 10 from J, leaving 13 bases between them. This CDR3 region has 13 residues. The germline CDR1 and CDR2 sequences are SGHAT and FQNNGV. HIV-negative, healthy adults without recent acute infections or vaccinations were the donors. Libraries were prepared by immunoSEQ multiplex PCR; TCRdb keeps only in-frame clonotypes and omits some of them. The sample has 2 million to 2.5 million clones; approximately 96% are singletons. Sequencing used naive CD4+ T cells sorted from blood. Described subset: CD45RA+ positively selected. The source of this sequence is a man aged 18-30 years in good health. The J gene is TRBJ2-5, the V gene TRBV11-2; D is unclear. CDR3: CASSLGVSQNQYF. CDR3 DNA sequence: TGTGCCAGCAGCTTAGGAGTGTCCCAGAACCAGTACTTC.